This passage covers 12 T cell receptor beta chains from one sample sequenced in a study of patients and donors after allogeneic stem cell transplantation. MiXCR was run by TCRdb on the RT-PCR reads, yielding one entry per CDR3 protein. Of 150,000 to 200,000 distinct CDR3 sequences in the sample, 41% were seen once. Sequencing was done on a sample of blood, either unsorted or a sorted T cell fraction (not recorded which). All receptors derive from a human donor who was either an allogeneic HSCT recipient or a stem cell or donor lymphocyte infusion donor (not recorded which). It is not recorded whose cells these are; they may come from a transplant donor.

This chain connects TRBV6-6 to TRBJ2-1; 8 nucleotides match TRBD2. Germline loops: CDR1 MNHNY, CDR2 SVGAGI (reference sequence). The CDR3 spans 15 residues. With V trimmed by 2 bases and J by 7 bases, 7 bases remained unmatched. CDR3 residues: CASSYLSGSRNEQFF. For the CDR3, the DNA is TGTGCCAGCAGTTACCTCAGCGGGAGCAGGAATGAGCAGTTCTTC.

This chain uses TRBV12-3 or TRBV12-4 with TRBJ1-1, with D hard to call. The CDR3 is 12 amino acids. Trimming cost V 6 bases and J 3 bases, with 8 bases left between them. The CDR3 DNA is TGTGCCAGCAGCGCGCGTGACACTGAAGCTTTCTTT. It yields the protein CASSARDTEAFF.

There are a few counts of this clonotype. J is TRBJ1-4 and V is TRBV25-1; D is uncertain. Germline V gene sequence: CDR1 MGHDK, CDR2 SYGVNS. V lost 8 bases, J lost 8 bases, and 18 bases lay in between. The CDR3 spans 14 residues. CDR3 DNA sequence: TGTGCCAGCTCGCCGGGCTCCTGGGAAGAAAAACTGTTTTTT. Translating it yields CASSPGSWEEKLFF.

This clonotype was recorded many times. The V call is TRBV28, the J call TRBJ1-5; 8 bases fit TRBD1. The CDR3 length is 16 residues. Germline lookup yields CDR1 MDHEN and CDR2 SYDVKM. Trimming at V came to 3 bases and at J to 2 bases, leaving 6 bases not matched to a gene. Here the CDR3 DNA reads TGTGCCAGCAGTTTTGACAGGGGTTTCGGCAATCAGCCCCAGCATTTT. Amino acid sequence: CASSFDRGFGNQPQHF.

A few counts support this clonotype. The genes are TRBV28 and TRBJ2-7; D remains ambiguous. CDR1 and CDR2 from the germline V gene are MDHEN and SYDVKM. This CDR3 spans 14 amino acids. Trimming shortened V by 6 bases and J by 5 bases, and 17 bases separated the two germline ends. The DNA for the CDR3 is TGTGCCAGCAGAATAGCCCGGGCCCCCCACGAGCAGTACTTC. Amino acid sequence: CASRIARAPHEQYF.

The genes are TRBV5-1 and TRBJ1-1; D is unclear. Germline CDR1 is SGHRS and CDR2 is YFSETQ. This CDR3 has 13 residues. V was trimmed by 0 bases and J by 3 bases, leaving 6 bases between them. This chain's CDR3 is CASSLARHTEAFF. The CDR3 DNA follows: TGCGCCAGCAGCTTGGCCCGGCACACTGAAGCTTTCTTT.

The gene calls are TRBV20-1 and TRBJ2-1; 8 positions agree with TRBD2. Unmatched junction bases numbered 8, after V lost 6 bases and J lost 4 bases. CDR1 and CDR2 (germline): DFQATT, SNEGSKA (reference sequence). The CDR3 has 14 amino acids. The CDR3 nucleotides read TGCAGTGCCCCCACACTAGCGGAGTACAATGAGCAGTTCTTC. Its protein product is CSAPTLAEYNEQFF.

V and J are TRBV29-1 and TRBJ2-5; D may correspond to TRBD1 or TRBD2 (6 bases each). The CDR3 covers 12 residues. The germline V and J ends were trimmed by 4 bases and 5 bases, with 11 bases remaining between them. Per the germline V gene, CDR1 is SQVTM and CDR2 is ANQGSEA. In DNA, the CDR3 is TGCAGCGTTGTGACTAGGGGGGAGACCCAGTACTTC. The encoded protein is CSVVTRGETQYF.

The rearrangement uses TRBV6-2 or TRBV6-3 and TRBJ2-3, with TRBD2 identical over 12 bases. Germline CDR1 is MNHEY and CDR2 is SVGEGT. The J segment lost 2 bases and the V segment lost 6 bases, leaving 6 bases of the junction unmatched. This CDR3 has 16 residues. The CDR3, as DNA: TGTGCCAGCAGCCTCGGACTAGCGGGATCCACAGATACGCAGTATTTT. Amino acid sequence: CASSLGLAGSTDTQYF.

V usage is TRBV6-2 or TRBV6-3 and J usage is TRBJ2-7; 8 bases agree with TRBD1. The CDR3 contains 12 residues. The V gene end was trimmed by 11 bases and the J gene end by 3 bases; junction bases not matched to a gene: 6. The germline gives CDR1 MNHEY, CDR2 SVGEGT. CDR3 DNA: TGTGCCTGCGGACAGGGAGACTACGAGCAGTACTTC. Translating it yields CACGQGDYEQYF.

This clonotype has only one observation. CDR3 region: CASCPDSYEQYF. CDR3 in DNA: TGTGCCAGCTGTCCAGACTCCTACGAGCAGTACTTC. The chain joins TRBV7-9 to TRBJ2-7; no reliable D call. V was clipped by 8 bases and J by 0 bases, with 8 bases between them. The CDR3 extends over 12 amino acids. Germline CDR1 reads SEHNR; CDR2 reads FQNEAQ (reference sequence).

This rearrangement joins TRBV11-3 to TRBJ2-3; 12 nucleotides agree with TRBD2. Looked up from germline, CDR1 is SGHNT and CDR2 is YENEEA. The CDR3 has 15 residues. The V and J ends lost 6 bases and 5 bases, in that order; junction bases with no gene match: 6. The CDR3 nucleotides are TGTGCCAGCAGTCCCCGACTAGCGGGAGAAGATACGCAGTATTTT. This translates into CASSPRLAGEDTQYF.